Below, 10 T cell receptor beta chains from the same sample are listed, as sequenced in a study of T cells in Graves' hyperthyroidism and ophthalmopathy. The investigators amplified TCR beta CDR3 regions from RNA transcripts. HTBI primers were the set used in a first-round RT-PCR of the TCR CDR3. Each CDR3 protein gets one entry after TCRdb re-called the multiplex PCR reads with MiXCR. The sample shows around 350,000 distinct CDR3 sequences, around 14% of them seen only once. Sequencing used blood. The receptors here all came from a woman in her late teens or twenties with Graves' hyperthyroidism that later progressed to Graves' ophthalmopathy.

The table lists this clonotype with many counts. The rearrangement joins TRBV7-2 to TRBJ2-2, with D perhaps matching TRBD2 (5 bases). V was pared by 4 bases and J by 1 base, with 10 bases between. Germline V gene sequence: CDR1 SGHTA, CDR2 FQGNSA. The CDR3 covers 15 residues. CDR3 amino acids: CASSSRTGNTGELFF. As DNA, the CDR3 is TGTGCCAGCAGCTCTCGGACTGGGAACACCGGGGAGCTGTTTTTT. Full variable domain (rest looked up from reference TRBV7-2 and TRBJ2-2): GAGVSQSPSNKVTEKGKDVELRCDPISGHTALYWYRQSLGQGLEFLIYFQGNSAPDKSGLPSDRFSAERTGGSVSTLTIQRTQQEDSAVYLCASSSRTGNTGELFFGEGSRLTVL.

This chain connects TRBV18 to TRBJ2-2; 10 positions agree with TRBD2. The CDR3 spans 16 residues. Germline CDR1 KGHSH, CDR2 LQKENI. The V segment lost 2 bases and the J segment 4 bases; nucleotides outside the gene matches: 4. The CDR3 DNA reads TGTGCCAGCTCACCAGCAACTAGCGGGACCACCGGGGAGCTGTTTTTT. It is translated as CASSPATSGTTGELFF.

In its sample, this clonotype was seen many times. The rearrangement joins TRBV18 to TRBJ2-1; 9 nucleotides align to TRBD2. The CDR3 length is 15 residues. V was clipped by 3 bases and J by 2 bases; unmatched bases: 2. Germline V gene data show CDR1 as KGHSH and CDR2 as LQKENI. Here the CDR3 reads CASSPVAGAYNEQFF. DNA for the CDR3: TGTGCCAGCTCACCCGTAGCGGGAGCCTACAATGAGCAGTTCTTC. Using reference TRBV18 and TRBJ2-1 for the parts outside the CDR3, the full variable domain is NAGVMQNPRHLVRRRGQEARLRCSPMKGHSHVYWYRQLPEEGLKFMVYLQKENIIDESGMPKERFSAEFPKEGPSILRIQQVVRGDSAAYFCASSPVAGAYNEQFFGPGTRLTVL.

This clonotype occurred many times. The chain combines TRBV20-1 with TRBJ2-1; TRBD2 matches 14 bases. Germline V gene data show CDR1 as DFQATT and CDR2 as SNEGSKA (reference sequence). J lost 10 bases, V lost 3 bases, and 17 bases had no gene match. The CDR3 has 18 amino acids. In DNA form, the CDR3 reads TGCAGTGCTAGGGGACTAGCGGGAGCGATTAGGGTAATTGGGGAGCAGTTCTTC. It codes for CSARGLAGAIRVIGEQFF.

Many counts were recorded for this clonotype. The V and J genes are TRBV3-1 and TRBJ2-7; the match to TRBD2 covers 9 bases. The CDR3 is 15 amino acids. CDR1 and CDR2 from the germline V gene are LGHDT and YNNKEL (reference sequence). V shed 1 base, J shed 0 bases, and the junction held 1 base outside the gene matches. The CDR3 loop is CASSQGSGSSYEQYF. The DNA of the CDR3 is TGTGCCAGCAGCCAAGGTAGCGGGAGCTCCTACGAGCAGTACTTC.

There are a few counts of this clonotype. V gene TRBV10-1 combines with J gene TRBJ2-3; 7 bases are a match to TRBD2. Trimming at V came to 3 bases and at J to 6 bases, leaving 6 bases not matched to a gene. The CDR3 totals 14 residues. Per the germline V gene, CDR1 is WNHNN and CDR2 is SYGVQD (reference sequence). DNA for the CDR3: TGCGCCAGCAGTGAAGCGGGGAAGGAGGATACGCAGTATTTT. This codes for CASSEAGKEDTQYF.

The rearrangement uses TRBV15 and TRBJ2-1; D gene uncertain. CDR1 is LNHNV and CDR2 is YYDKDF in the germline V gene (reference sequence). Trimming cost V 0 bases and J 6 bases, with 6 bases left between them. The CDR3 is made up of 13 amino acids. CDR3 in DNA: TGTGCCACCAGCAGAGATTCACCCAATGAGCAGTTCTTC. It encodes CATSRDSPNEQFF.

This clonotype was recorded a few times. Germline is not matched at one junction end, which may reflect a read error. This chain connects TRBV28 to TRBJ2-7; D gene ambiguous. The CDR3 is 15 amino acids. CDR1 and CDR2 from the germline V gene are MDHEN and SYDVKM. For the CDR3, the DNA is TGTGCCAGCGGTTTATTCCCGGGTGGCAGCTACGAGCAGTACTTC. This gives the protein CASGLFPGGSYEQYF.

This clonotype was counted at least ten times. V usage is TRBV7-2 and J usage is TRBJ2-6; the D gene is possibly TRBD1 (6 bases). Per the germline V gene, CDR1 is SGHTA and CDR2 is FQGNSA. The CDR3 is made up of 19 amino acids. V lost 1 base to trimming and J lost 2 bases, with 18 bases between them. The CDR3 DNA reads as TGTGCCAGCAGCTTAGGTGACAGGTCCTTCTGGGCTGGGGCCAACGTCCTGACTTTC. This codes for CASSLGDRSFWAGANVLTF. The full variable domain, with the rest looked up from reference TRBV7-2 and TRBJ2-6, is GAGVSQSPSNKVTEKGKDVELRCDPISGHTALYWYRQSLGQGLEFLIYFQGNSAPDKSGLPSDRFSAERTGGSVSTLTIQRTQQEDSAVYLCASSLGDRSFWAGANVLTFGAGSRLTVL.

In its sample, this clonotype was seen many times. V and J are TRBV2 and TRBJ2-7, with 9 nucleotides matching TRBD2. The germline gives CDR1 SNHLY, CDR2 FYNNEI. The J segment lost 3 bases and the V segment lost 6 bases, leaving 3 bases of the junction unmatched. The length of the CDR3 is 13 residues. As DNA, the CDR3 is TGTGCCAGCAGAGTGACTAGCGGCTACGAGCAGTACTTC. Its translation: CASRVTSGYEQYF.